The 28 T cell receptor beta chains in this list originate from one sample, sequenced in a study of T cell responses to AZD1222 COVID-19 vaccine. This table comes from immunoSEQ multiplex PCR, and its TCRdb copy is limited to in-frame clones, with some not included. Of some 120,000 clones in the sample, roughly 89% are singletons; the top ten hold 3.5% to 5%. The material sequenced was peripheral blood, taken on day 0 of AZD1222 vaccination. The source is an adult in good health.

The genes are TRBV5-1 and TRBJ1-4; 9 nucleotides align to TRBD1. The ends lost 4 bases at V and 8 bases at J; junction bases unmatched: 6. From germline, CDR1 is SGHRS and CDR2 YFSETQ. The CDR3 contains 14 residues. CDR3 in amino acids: CASSPTGGGEKLFF. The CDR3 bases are TGCGCCAGCAGCCCGACAGGGGGAGGCGAAAAACTGTTTTTT.

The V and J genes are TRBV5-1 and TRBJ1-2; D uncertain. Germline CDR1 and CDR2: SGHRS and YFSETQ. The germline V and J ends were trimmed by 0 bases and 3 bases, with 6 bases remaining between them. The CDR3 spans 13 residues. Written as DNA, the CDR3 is TGCGCCAGCAGCTTGGCAAGGGACTATGGCTACACCTTC. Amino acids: CASSLARDYGYTF.

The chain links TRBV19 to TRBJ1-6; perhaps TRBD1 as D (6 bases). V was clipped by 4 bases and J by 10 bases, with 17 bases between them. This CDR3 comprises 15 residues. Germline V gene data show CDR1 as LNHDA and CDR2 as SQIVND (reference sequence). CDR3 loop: CASSTIDRRGSPLHF. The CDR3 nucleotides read TGTGCCAGTAGTACAATAGACAGGAGAGGATCACCCCTCCACTTT.

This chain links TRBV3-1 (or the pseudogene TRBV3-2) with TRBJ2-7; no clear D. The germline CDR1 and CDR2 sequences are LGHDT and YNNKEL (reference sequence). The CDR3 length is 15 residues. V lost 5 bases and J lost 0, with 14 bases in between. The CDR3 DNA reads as TGTGCCAGCAGCTTTACTACCTCCTCCTCCTACGAGCAGTACTTC. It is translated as CASSFTTSSSYEQYF.

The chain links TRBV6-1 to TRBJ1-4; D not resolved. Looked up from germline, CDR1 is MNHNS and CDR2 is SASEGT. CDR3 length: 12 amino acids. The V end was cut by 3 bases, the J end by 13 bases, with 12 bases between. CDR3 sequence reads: CASSDWVARLFF. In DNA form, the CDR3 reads TGTGCCAGCAGTGATTGGGTAGCTCGACTGTTTTTT.

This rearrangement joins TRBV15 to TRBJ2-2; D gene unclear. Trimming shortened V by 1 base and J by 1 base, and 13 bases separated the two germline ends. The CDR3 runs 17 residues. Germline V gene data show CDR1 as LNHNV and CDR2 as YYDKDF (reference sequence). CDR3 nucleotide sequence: TGTGCCACCAGCAGAGGAACGGCAGGCGAGAACACCGGGGAGCTGTTTTTT. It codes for CATSRGTAGENTGELFF.

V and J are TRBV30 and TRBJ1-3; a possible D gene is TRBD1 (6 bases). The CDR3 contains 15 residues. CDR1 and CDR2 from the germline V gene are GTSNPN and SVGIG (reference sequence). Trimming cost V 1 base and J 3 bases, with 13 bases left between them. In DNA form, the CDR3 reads TGTGCCTGGAGTGCAGGCAGGGGTGGTGGAAACACCATATATTTT. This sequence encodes CAWSAGRGGGNTIYF.

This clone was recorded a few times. The CDR3 DNA is TGTGCCAGCAGTTCCTGGACTAGCGGGGGGACAGATACGCAGTATTTT. It codes for CASSSWTSGGTDTQYF. The gene calls are TRBV6-5 and TRBJ2-3, with 14 bases matching TRBD2. Per germline, CDR1 MNHEY and CDR2 SVGAGI. The CDR3 has 16 amino acids. Trimming removed 4 bases from V and 3 bases from J; junction bases left unmatched: 3.

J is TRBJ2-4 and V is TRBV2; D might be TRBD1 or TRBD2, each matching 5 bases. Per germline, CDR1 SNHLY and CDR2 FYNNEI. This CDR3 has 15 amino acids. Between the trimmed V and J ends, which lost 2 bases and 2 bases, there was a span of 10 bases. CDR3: CASSEMGTTKNIQYF. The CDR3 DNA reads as TGTGCCAGCAGTGAAATGGGGACCACCAAAAACATTCAGTACTTC.

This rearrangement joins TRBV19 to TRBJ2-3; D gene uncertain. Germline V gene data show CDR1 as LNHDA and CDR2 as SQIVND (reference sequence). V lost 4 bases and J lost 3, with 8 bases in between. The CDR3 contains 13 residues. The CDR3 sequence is CASSTELTDTQYF. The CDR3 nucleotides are TGTGCCAGTAGTACAGAGCTGACAGATACGCAGTATTTT.

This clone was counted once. DNA of the CDR3: TGTGCCAGGGCAACAGGGATGGTGGGCAATCAGCCCCAGCATTTT. Protein sequence: CARATGMVGNQPQHF. The chain is built from TRBV6-5 and TRBJ1-5; possibly TRBD1 for D (6 bases). Trimming cost V 9 bases and J 2 bases, with 17 bases left between them. This CDR3 comprises 15 residues. Germline V CDR1 and CDR2: MNHEY, SVGAGI.

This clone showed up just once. As DNA, the CDR3 is TGTGCCAGCAGCTTGAGGGCGGGACTAGCGGGCACAGATACGCAGTATTTT. It encodes CASSLRAGLAGTDTQYF. The rearrangement uses TRBV5-5 and TRBJ2-3; 11 nucleotides line up with TRBD2. The V gene end was trimmed by 1 base and the J gene end by 1 base; junction bases not matched to a gene: 5. CDR1 and CDR2 from the germline V gene are SGHKS and YYEKEE (reference sequence). This CDR3 has 17 residues.

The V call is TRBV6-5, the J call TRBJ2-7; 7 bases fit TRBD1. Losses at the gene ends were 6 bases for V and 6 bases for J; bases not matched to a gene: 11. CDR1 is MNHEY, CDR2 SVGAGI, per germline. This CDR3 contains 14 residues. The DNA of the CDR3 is TGTGCCAGCAGGACAGGGCCAAGGGACGGCGAGCAGTACTTC. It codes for CASRTGPRDGEQYF.

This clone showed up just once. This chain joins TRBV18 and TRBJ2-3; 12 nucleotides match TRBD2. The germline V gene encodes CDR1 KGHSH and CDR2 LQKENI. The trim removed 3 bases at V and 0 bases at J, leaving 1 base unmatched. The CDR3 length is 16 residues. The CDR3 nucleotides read TGTGCCAGCTCACCTGGACTAGCGGGAAGCACAGATACGCAGTATTTT. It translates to CASSPGLAGSTDTQYF.

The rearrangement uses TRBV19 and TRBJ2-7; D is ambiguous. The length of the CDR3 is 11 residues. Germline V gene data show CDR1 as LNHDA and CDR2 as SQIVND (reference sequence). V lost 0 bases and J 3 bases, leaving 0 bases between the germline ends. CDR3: CASSIDYEQYF. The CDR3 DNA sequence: TGTGCCAGTAGTATAGACTACGAGCAGTACTTC.

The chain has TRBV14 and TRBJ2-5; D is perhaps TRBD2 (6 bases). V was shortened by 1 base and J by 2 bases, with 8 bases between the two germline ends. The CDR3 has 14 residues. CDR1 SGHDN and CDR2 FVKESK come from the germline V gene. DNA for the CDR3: TGTGCCAGCAGCCAAGGACTAGTACAAGAGACCCAGTACTTC. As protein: CASSQGLVQETQYF. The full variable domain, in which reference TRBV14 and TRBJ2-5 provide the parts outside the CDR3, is EAGVTQFPSHSVIEKGQTVTLRCDPISGHDNLYWYRRVMGKEIKFLLHFVKESKQDESGMPNNRFLAERTGGTYSTLKVQPAELEDSGVYFCASSQGLVQETQYFGPGTRLLVL.

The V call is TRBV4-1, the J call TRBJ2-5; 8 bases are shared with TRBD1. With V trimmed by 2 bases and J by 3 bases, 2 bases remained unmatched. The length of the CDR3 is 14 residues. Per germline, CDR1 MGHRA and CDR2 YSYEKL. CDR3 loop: CASSQLQGEETQYF. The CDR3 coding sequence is TGCGCCAGCAGCCAACTACAGGGGGAAGAGACCCAGTACTTC.

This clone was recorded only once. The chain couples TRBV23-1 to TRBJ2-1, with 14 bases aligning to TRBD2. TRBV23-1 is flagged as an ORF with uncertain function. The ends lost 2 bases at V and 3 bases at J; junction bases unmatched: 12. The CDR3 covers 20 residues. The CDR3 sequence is CASSQPVPGLAGAVYNEQFF. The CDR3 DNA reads TGCGCCAGCAGTCAACCAGTCCCGGGACTAGCGGGAGCTGTCTACAATGAGCAGTTCTTC.

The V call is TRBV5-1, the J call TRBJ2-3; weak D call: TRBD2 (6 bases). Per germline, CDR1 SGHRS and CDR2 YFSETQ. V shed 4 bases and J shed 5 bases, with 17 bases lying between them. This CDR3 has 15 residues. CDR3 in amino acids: CASSAGLSKRDTQYF. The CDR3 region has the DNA TGCGCCAGCAGCGCCGGACTATCGAAACGAGATACGCAGTATTTT.

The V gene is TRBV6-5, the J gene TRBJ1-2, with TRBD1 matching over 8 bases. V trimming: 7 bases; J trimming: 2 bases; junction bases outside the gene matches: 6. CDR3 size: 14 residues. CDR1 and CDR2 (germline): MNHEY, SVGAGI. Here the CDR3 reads CASTGTGQNYGYTF. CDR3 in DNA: TGTGCCAGCACCGGGACAGGCCAGAACTATGGCTACACCTTC.

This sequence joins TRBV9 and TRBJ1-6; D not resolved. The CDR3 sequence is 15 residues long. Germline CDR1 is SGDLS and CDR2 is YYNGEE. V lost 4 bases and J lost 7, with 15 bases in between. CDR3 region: CASSPGLVGNSPLHF. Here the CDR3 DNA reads TGTGCCAGCAGCCCAGGACTCGTCGGGAATTCACCCCTCCACTTT.

CDR3 DNA sequence: TGTGCCAGCAGTGAAGATTTGGGGGAAAGCTCTGGAAACACCATATATTTT. Its translation is CASSEDLGESSGNTIYF. The J gene is TRBJ1-3, the V gene TRBV6-1, with D possibly matching TRBD1 (5 bases). This CDR3 region has 17 residues. CDR1 and CDR2 from the germline V gene are MNHNS and SASEGT. Trimming took 1 base from V and 0 from J, leaving 13 bases between them.

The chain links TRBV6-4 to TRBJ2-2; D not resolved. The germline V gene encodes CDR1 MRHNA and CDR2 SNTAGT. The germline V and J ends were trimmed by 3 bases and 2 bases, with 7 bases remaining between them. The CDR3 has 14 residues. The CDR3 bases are TGTGCCAGCAGTGAGGGCTCAAACACCGGGGAGCTGTTTTTT. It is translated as CASSEGSNTGELFF.

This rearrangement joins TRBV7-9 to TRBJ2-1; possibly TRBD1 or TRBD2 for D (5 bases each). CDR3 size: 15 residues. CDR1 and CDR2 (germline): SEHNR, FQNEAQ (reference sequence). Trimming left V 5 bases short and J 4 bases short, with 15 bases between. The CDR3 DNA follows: TGTGCCAGCAGCGACCGGGACCTTAGGTACAATGAGCAGTTCTTC. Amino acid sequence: CASSDRDLRYNEQFF. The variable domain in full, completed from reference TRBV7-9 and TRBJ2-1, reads DTGVSQNPRHKITKRGQNVTFRCDPISEHNRLYWYRQTLGQGPEFLTYFQNEAQLEKSRLLSDRFSAERPKGSFSTLEIQRTEQGDSAMYLCASSDRDLRYNEQFFGPGTRLTVL.

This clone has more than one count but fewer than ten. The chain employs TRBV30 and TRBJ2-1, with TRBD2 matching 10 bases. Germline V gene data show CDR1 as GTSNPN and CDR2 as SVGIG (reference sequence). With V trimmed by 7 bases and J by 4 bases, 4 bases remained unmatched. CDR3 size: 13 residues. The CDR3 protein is CALKRGGYNEQFF. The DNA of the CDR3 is TGTGCCTTGAAGCGGGGGGGTTACAATGAGCAGTTCTTC.

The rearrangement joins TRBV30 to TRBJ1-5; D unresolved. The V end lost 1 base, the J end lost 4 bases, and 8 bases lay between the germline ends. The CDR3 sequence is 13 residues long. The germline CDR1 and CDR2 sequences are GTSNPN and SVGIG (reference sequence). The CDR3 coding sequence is TGTGCCTGGAGTGCCGGGCCTAATCAGCCCCAGCATTTT. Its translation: CAWSAGPNQPQHF.

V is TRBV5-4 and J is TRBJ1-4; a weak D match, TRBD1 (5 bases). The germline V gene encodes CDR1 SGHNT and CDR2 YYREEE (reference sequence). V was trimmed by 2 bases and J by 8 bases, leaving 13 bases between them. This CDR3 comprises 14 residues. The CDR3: CASSFGRGAEKLFF. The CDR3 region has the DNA TGTGCCAGCAGCTTTGGTAGGGGAGCGGAAAAACTGTTTTTT.

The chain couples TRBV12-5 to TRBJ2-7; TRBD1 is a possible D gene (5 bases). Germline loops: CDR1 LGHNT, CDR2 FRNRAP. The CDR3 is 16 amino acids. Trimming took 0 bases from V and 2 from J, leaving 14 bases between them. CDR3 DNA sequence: TGTGCTAGTGGTTTGGTACTTGGGCAGGGAACCTACGAGCAGTACTTC. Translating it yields CASGLVLGQGTYEQYF.